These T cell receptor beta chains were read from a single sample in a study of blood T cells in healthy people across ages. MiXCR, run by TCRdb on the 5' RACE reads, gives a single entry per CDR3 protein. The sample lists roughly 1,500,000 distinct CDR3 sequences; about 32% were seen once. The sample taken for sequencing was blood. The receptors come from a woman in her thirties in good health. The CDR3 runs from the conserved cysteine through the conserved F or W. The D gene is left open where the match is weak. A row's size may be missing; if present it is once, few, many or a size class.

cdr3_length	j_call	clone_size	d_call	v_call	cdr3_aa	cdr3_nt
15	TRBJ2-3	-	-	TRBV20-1	CSARDLRGQGDTQYF	TGCAGTGCTAGAGATCTAAGGGGCCAGGGAGATACGCAGTATTTT
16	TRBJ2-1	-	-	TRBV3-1	CASASSWGEDYNEQFF	TGTGCCAGCGCCTCTTCATGGGGGGAGGACTACAATGAGCAGTTCTTC
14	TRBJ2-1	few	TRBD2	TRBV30	CAWSPSAGGLRQFF	TGTGCCTGGAGTCCCTCAGCGGGGGGGCTTCGGCAGTTCTTC
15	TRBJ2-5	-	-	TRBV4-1	CASSQALPGQGSEYF	TGCGCCAGCAGCCAAGCCCTCCCCGGGCAGGGGTCTGAGTACTTC
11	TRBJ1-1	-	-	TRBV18	CASFGNTEAFF	TGTGCCAGCTTCGGTAACACTGAAGCTTTCTTT
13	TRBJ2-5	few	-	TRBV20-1	CSARRRGTETQYF	TGCAGTGCTAGACGACGCGGGACGGAGACCCAGTACTTC
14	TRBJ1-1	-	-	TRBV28	CASSPRPSFLEAFF	TGTGCCAGCAGTCCCAGGCCGTCCTTTCTTGAAGCTTTCTTT
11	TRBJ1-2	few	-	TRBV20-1	CPKGRYDGYTF	TGCCCAAAGGGCAGGTACGATGGCTACACCTTC
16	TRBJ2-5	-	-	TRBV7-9	CASSSRAEGPQETQYF	TGTGCCAGCAGCTCCAGAGCGGAAGGGCCTCAGGAGACCCAGTACTTC
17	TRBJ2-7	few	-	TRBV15	CATSRDRIDSQPYEQYF	TGTGCCACCAGCAGAGATAGGATAGACTCCCAACCCTACGAGCAGTACTTC
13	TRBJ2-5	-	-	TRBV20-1	CSAWRLDLETQYF	TGCAGTGCCTGGAGACTAGATCTCGAGACCCAGTACTTC
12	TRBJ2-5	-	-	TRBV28	CASSFRSQTQYF	TGTGCCAGCAGTTTTAGGTCGCAGACCCAGTACTTC
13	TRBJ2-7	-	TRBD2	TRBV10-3	CAISERGAYEQYF	TGTGCCATCAGTGAGCGGGGGGCCTACGAGCAGTACTTC
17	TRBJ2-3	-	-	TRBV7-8	CASSLALAGPDTDTQYF	TGTGCCAGCAGCTTAGCGTTGGCGGGGCCGGACACAGATACGCAGTATTTT
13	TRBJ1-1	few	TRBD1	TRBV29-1	CSGRDRVGTEAFF	TGCAGCGGACGGGACAGGGTGGGCACTGAAGCTTTCTTT
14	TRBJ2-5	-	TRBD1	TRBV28	CASSTIRGRETQYF	TGTGCCAGCAGTACAATCAGGGGGCGAGAGACCCAGTACTTC
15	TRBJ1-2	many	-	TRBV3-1	CASSQGDRNGYGYTF	TGTGCCAGCAGCCAAGGAGACAGGAATGGATATGGCTACACCTTC
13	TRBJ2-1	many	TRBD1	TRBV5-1	CASSVDRANEQFF	TGCGCCAGCAGCGTTGACAGGGCCAATGAGCAGTTCTTC
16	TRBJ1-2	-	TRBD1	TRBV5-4	CASSYPGQGTNYGYTF	TGTGCCAGCAGCTACCCCGGACAGGGAACTAACTATGGCTACACCTTC
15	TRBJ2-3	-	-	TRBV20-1	CSARGVLKGTDTQYF	TGCAGTGCTAGAGGCGTCCTAAAAGGGACAGATACGCAGTATTTT
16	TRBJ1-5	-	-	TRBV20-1	CSAREWGGSGNQPQHF	TGCAGTGCTAGGGAATGGGGAGGGTCCGGCAATCAGCCCCAGCATTTT
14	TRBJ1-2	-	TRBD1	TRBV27	CASSIRGPDYGYTF	TGTGCCAGCAGCATTAGGGGGCCGGACTATGGCTACACCTTC
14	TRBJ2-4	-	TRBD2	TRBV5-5	CASSLAERENIQYF	TGTGCCAGCAGCTTGGCCGAGCGGGAGAACATTCAGTACTTC
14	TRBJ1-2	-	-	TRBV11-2	CASSLDRQTYGYTF	TGTGCCAGCAGCTTAGATAGACAGACGTATGGCTACACCTTC
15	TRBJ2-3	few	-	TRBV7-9	CASSLAQGLEDTQYF	TGTGCCAGCAGCTTAGCCCAGGGGTTGGAAGATACGCAGTATTTT
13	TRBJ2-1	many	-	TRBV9	CASSVGAYNEQFF	TGTGCCAGCAGCGTCGGGGCCTACAATGAGCAGTTCTTC